What follows are 18 T cell receptor beta chains derived from one specimen sequenced in a study of response to subunit inactivated influenza vaccine. A single record per CDR3 protein comes from TCRdb applying MiXCR to the RT-PCR reads. This table has 450,000 to 550,000 distinct CDR3 sequences, around 25% appearing once. Sequencing was performed on CD4+ T cells sorted from PBMCs, taken 5 days after vaccination. All receptors derive from a man between 45 and 60 years old who received an inactivated influenza vaccine.

CDR3 region: CASSQDTGGRQFF. The CDR3 DNA is TGTGCCAGCAGCCAAGATACAGGGGGCAGGCAGTTCTTC. The chain recombines TRBV3-1 with TRBJ2-1; TRBD1 matches at 9 bases. The V gene end was trimmed by 0 bases and the J gene end by 12 bases; junction bases not matched to a gene: 3. Germline V lookup: CDR1 LGHDT, CDR2 YNNKEL (reference sequence). CDR3 length: 13 residues.

This rearrangement joins TRBV15 to TRBJ2-1, with TRBD2 identical over 11 bases. V lost 1 base to trimming and J lost 8 bases; unmatched junction nucleotides: 19. The germline CDR1 and CDR2 sequences are LNHNV and YYDKDF (reference sequence). The CDR3 is 20 residues long. Written as DNA, the CDR3 is TGTGCCACCAGCAGAGGGGTGGCTAGCGGGAGGATTATGTTAGGCGATGAGCAGTTCTTC. This translates into CATSRGVASGRIMLGDEQFF. The whole variable domain, remainder taken from reference TRBV15 and TRBJ2-1, is DAMVIQNPRYQVTQFGKPVTLSCSQTLNHNVMYWYQQKSSQAPKLLFHYYDKDFNNEADTPDNFQSRRPNTSFCFLDIRSPGLGDTAMYLCATSRGVASGRIMLGDEQFFGPGTRLTVL.

This clonotype has just a few counts. This chain uses TRBV5-1 with TRBJ1-1, with 8 bases that match TRBD1. In germline, CDR1 is SGHRS, CDR2 YFSETQ. CDR3 length: 15 amino acids. V lost 2 bases, J lost 4 bases, and 7 bases stayed unmatched. CDR3 in DNA: TGCGCCAGCAGCTTCCAATTGGACAGGGCCACTGAAGCTTTCTTT. Translated, it gives CASSFQLDRATEAFF.

This clonotype was detected a few times. The chain combines TRBV11-1 with TRBJ1-1; D is perhaps TRBD1 (6 bases). Looked up from germline, CDR1 is SGHAT and CDR2 is FQDESV (reference sequence). The length of the CDR3 is 18 residues. V shed 5 bases and J shed 5 bases, with 27 bases lying between them. CDR3 bases: TGTGCCAGCAGCCCGAACGCGTACAGGGTCCCGAGAGGGACTGAAGCTTTCTTT. It translates to CASSPNAYRVPRGTEAFF.

This clonotype was seen more than once but under ten times. The V and J genes are TRBV12-3 or TRBV12-4 and TRBJ1-2; 8 bases are shared with TRBD1. CDR3 length: 16 residues. The trim removed 1 base at V and 5 bases at J, leaving 9 bases unmatched. Here the CDR3 reads CASSLGERDRSYGYTF. The CDR3 DNA reads as TGTGCCAGCAGTTTAGGGGAGAGGGACAGGAGTTATGGCTACACCTTC.

This clonotype showed up just a few times. The chain has TRBV29-1 and TRBJ2-7; weak D call: TRBD1 (5 bases). From germline, CDR1 is SQVTM and CDR2 ANQGSEA. Trimming shortened V by 1 base and J by 0 bases, and 13 bases separated the two germline ends. This CDR3 is 15 amino acids long. The CDR3, as DNA: TGCAGCGTTGAAGCCGTTGGGGCTGGCTCCTACGAGCAGTACTTC. Protein: CSVEAVGAGSYEQYF.

This clonotype was detected only a few times. V and J are TRBV11-2 and TRBJ2-5; TRBD1 aligns across 7 bases. The CDR3 length is 16 residues. In germline, CDR1 is SGHAT, CDR2 FQNNGV. After removal of 5 bases from V and 5 bases from J, the junction contained 14 bases not matched to a gene. The CDR3 loop reads CASSKRTGFRGETQYF. The CDR3 DNA sequence: TGTGCCAGCAGCAAACGGACAGGTTTTCGTGGGGAGACCCAGTACTTC.

This chain links TRBV28 with TRBJ2-5; D gene uncertain. The CDR3 is made up of 15 amino acids. Per germline, CDR1 MDHEN and CDR2 SYDVKM. The ends were cut back, 5 bases at V and 2 bases at J, with 15 bases in the middle. The CDR3 sequence: CASSPSSGRQETQYF. The CDR3, as DNA: TGTGCCAGCAGTCCGTCGTCGGGCAGACAAGAGACCCAGTACTTC.

The sample holds a few counts of this clonotype. The V and J genes are TRBV6-2 or TRBV6-3 and TRBJ2-2; D call uncertain. Germline lookup yields CDR1 MNHEY and CDR2 SVGEGT. This CDR3 is built from 13 residues. The V and J ends lost 2 bases and 3 bases respectively, with 4 bases between them. For the CDR3, the DNA is TGTGCCAGCAGTTACGCGTACACCGGGGAGCTGTTTTTT. Translating it yields CASSYAYTGELFF.

This clonotype occurred many times. This chain joins TRBV11-2 and TRBJ1-1, with a possible D match to TRBD1 (6 bases). The V end was cut by 0 bases, the J end by 5 bases, with 19 bases between. The length of the CDR3 is 17 residues. CDR1 is SGHAT and CDR2 is FQNNGV in the germline V gene. The CDR3 is CASSLDNNRATKTEAFF. The CDR3 DNA reads as TGTGCCAGCAGCTTAGATAACAACAGGGCTACAAAGACTGAAGCTTTCTTT. The full variable domain, in which reference TRBV11-2 and TRBJ1-1 provide the parts outside the CDR3, is EAGVAQSPRYKIIEKRQSVAFWCNPISGHATLYWYQQILGQGPKLLIQFQNNGVVDDSQLPKDRFSAERLKGVDSTLKIQPAKLEDSAVYLCASSLDNNRATKTEAFFGQGTRLTVV.

This clonotype was picked up a small number of times. The J gene is TRBJ1-1, the V gene TRBV9, with 7 bases identical to TRBD1. Germline V lookup: CDR1 SGDLS, CDR2 YYNGEE. The CDR3 consists of 15 residues. The V and J ends lost 4 bases and 5 bases, in that order; junction bases with no gene match: 11. The CDR3 spells CASSTTGSGGTEAFF. Here the CDR3 DNA reads TGTGCCAGCAGCACGACAGGGTCGGGGGGAACTGAAGCTTTCTTT.

For the CDR3, the DNA is TGTGCCAGCAGCCACATACGACTAGTCTCCGGGGAGCTGTTTTTT. Translating gives CASSHIRLVSGELFF. This chain connects TRBV7-8 to TRBJ2-2; D might be TRBD2 (6 bases). The germline V gene encodes CDR1 SGHVS and CDR2 FQNEAQ. V lost 5 bases, J lost 6 bases, and 16 bases lay in between. The CDR3 is 15 amino acids.

This CDR3 is CASSAGRGQETQYF. The CDR3 coding sequence is TGTGCCAGCAGTGCGGGTCGGGGACAAGAGACCCAGTACTTC. The rearrangement joins TRBV2 to TRBJ2-5; D is perhaps TRBD2 (5 bases). This CDR3 is 14 amino acids long. V lost 4 bases to trimming and J lost 2 bases, with 11 bases between them. Germline CDR1 and CDR2: SNHLY and FYNNEI.

CDR3 sequence reads: CASSLRRDTDTQYF. The CDR3 DNA reads as TGTGCCAGCTCATTACGGCGGGATACAGATACGCAGTATTTT. This chain uses TRBV18 with TRBJ2-3; tentative D call: TRBD2 (6 bases). The CDR3 contains 14 residues. Germline V CDR1 and CDR2: KGHSH, LQKENI. Trimming stripped 5 bases from V and 3 bases from J, with 12 bases between.

The chain joins TRBV28 to TRBJ1-3; TRBD1 is a possible D gene (6 bases). In germline, CDR1 is MDHEN, CDR2 SYDVKM. CDR3 length equals 13 residues. Trimming shortened V by 5 bases and J by 8 bases, and 13 bases separated the two germline ends. The CDR3 nucleotides are TGTGCCAGCAGTGAACAGGGATCGCACACCATATATTTT. It encodes CASSEQGSHTIYF.

The chain has TRBV3-1 and TRBJ1-2, with D hard to call. Germline CDR1 is LGHDT and CDR2 is YNNKEL (reference sequence). V dropped 4 bases and J dropped 3 bases, with 12 bases sitting between them. The CDR3 sequence is 14 residues long. CDR3 DNA sequence: TGTGCCAGCAGCCCTTCGACAAATCACTATGGCTACACCTTC. This codes for CASSPSTNHYGYTF.

This clonotype was recorded a few times. The chain carries TRBV12-3 or TRBV12-4 and TRBJ1-4, with 8 bases fitting TRBD1. The CDR3 is 13 amino acids. V gave up 3 bases and J gave up 7 bases; unmatched junction bases: 1. This chain's CDR3 is CASSFTGGEKLFF. The CDR3 DNA sequence: TGTGCCAGCAGTTTTACAGGGGGTGAAAAACTGTTTTTT.

V is TRBV7-2 and J is TRBJ1-1; perhaps TRBD1 as D (5 bases). The CDR3 runs 14 residues. The germline gives CDR1 SGHTA, CDR2 FQGNSA. V was trimmed by 5 bases and J by 1 base, leaving 11 bases between them. The CDR3, as DNA: TGTGCCAGCAGCCGATCGGGGACGAACACTGAAGCTTTCTTT. Translated: CASSRSGTNTEAFF. Looking up the rest from reference TRBV7-2 and TRBJ1-1 gives the full variable domain: GAGVSQSPSNKVTEKGKDVELRCDPISGHTALYWYRQSLGQGLEFLIYFQGNSAPDKSGLPSDRFSAERTGGSVSTLTIQRTQQEDSAVYLCASSRSGTNTEAFFGQGTRLTVV.